This TCR beta chain was found in a study of regulatory T cells in long-lasting Graves disease. Arm-PCR with iRepertoire HTBI primers amplified the CDR3 regions for these TCR beta libraries. TCRdb re-called the multiplex PCR reads through MiXCR, storing one row per CDR3 protein. Of about 470,000 distinct CDR3 sequences in the sample, 20% to 25% were seen once. This CDR3 is built from 14 residues. Germline CDR1 MNHNS, CDR2 SASEGT. V lost 5 bases and J lost 3, with 10 bases in between. This clonotype occurred many times. Time point here: persistent/refractory GD, antithyroid drugs over 5 years with positive TRAb. PBMCs provided the RNA from which the TCR library was made. Patients of an endocrinology department in Xi'an, China, were included.

The chain couples TRBV6-1 to TRBJ2-2; D is uncertain. The receptor was isolated from a female donor with Graves disease. This material consisted of peripheral blood mononuclear cells (PBMCs), taken when the disease was refractory, from a patient treated with antithyroid drugs. The CDR3 region is CASSPGPYTGELFF. CDR3 coding DNA: TGTGCCAGCAGTCCCGGGCCCTACACCGGGGAGCTGTTTTTT.